Shown below are 10 T cell receptor beta chains from a single sample sequenced in a study of control samples from healthy donors and cancer patients. Data came from immunoSEQ multiplex PCR; TCRdb stores just in-frame clones and leaves some out. The sample carries tens of thousands of clones, approximately 89% recorded once. The specimen was PBMCs. Receptor source: a woman between 50 and 59 years old with head and neck cancer.

The chain couples TRBV19 to TRBJ2-3; either TRBD1 or TRBD2 may supply D (5 bases each). Germline V lookup: CDR1 LNHDA, CDR2 SQIVND (reference sequence). V lost 5 bases to trimming and J lost 3 bases, with 12 bases between them. There are 14 residues in the CDR3. CDR3 residues: CASSPGAPTDTQYF. DNA of the CDR3: TGTGCCAGTAGTCCCGGGGCCCCGACAGATACGCAGTATTTT. The full variable domain, with the rest looked up from reference TRBV19 and TRBJ2-3, is DGGITQSPKYLFRKEGQNVTLSCEQNLNHDAMYWYRQDPGQGLRLIYYSQIVNDFQKGDIAEGYSVSREKKESFPLTVTSAQKNPTAFYLCASSPGAPTDTQYFGPGTRLTVL.

The J gene is TRBJ2-3, the V gene TRBV5-4, with TRBD1 as a possible D gene (6 bases). The CDR3 consists of 15 residues. The germline V gene encodes CDR1 SGHNT and CDR2 YYREEE (reference sequence). Deletions cut 5 bases from V and 0 bases from J, with 13 bases between. The CDR3 DNA sequence: TGTGCCAGCAGGCCCGGACAGCTTAGCACAGATACGCAGTATTTT. Translating it yields CASRPGQLSTDTQYF.

The rearrangement uses TRBV12-3 or TRBV12-4 and TRBJ1-2; D is unresolved. The CDR3 covers 13 residues. V shed 1 base and J shed 5 bases, with 8 bases lying between them. For the CDR3, the DNA is TGTGCCAGCAGTTTAGTAGAGGGATATGGCTACACCTTC. As protein: CASSLVEGYGYTF.

This CDR3 reads CASKAKVKYF. The CDR3 DNA is TGTGCCAGCAAGGCGAAAGTGAAGTACTTC. This chain uses TRBV2 with TRBJ2-7, with D hard to call. V was cut by 7 bases and J by 11 bases, with 12 bases left in between. The length of the CDR3 is 10 residues. Germline V CDR1 and CDR2: SNHLY, FYNNEI.

The rearrangement joins TRBV5-1 to TRBJ2-7; 7 bases are a match to TRBD2. The V segment lost 4 bases and the J segment 2 bases; nucleotides outside the gene matches: 6. The CDR3 is 14 residues long. Germline V gives CDR1 SGHRS, CDR2 YFSETQ. CDR3 sequence reads: CASSNGGGAYEQYF. The CDR3 bases are TGCGCCAGCAGCAACGGGGGAGGGGCCTACGAGCAGTACTTC.

V usage is TRBV7-2 and J usage is TRBJ1-1; D is unclear. The CDR3 is 14 amino acids. Germline V gives CDR1 SGHTA, CDR2 FQGNSA. V was clipped by 0 bases and J by 2 bases, with 7 bases between them. In DNA form, the CDR3 reads TGTGCCAGCAGCTTAGCCAACCCAAACACTGAAGCTTTCTTT. It codes for CASSLANPNTEAFF.

V and J are TRBV3-1 (or the pseudogene TRBV3-2) and TRBJ1-1; 8 nucleotides match TRBD1. CDR1 is LGHDT and CDR2 is YNNKEL in the germline V gene (reference sequence). J gave up 1 base and V 3 bases, and 4 bases lay outside the gene matches. The CDR3 spans 15 residues. CDR3 sequence (DNA): TGTGCCAGCAGCCAGGCCGGGACAGGGAACACTGAAGCTTTCTTT. It specifies CASSQAGTGNTEAFF.

The genes are TRBV5-1 and TRBJ2-3; the D gene is possibly TRBD2 (6 bases). Trimming stripped 2 bases from V and 5 bases from J, with 12 bases between. There are 14 residues in the CDR3. Germline CDR1 is SGHRS and CDR2 is YFSETQ. The CDR3 DNA follows: TGCGCCAGCAGCTTATATCGGGGAGGAGATACGCAGTATTTT. Translated: CASSLYRGGDTQYF.

The J gene is TRBJ2-2, the V gene TRBV7-9; no reliable D call. Deletions cut 5 bases from V and 8 bases from J, with 21 bases between. In germline, CDR1 is SEHNR, CDR2 FQNEAQ (reference sequence). The CDR3 loop spans 16 amino acids. The CDR3 protein is CASSPETPSWAGELFF. In nucleotides, the CDR3 is TGTGCCAGCAGCCCCGAAACTCCCTCCTGGGCGGGGGAGCTGTTTTTT.

V usage is TRBV10-3 and J usage is TRBJ2-2; TRBD2 matches 8 bases. The CDR3 consists of 15 residues. Germline V gene data show CDR1 as ENHRY and CDR2 as SYGVKD. The ends lost 6 bases at V and 3 bases at J; junction bases unmatched: 6. The CDR3, as DNA: TGTGCCATCAGAAACAACGGGGGGGACACCGGGGAGCTGTTTTTT. Amino acids: CAIRNNGGDTGELFF.